Listed here are 6 T cell receptor beta chains from one sample, sequenced in a study of shared clonotypes between healthy human individuals. Only CD45RO-negative cells positively selected for CCR7 counted as naive CD8 cells, so terminally differentiated effector memory CD45RA+ cells were excluded. The repertoire was sequenced with immunoSEQ multiplex PCR; TCRdb's copy has only in-frame clones and lacks some. The sample yields roughly 2,000,000 clones, just under 95% seen once. Input material: naive CD8+ T cells sorted from blood. All receptors derive from a young man in good health.

CDR3 DNA sequence: TGTGCCAGCGGGGACGTCGGCTCCTACGAGCAGTACTTC. It yields the protein CASGDVGSYEQYF. The rearrangement links TRBV28 to TRBJ2-7; D may be TRBD1 or TRBD2 (5 bases each). CDR1 and CDR2 (germline): MDHEN, SYDVKM. Trimming left V 8 bases short and J 0 bases short, with 11 bases between. The CDR3 is 13 amino acids. The whole variable domain, filled in from reference TRBV28 and TRBJ2-7, reads DVKVTQSSRYLVKRTGEKVFLECVQDMDHENMFWYRQDPGLGLRLIYFSYDVKMKEKGDIPEGYSVSREKKERFSLILESASTNQTSMYLCASGDVGSYEQYFGPGTRLTVT.

For this clone: This same CDR3 is encoded by further DNA sequences in the sample. The chain couples TRBV27 to TRBJ1-5, with 7 bases that match TRBD1. Losses at the gene ends were 3 bases for V and 3 bases for J; bases not matched to a gene: 2. CDR3 length: 14 residues. CDR1 MNHEY and CDR2 SMNVEV come from the germline V gene (reference sequence). The CDR3 loop reads CASSLTGFNQPQHF. CDR3 DNA sequence: TGTGCCAGCAGTTTGACAGGGTTCAATCAGCCCCAGCATTTT.

This clone was seen just once. Other DNA sequences of this sample code for an identical CDR3. V gene TRBV30 combines with J gene TRBJ1-1; TRBD1 might be the D (5 bases). Germline V gene sequence: CDR1 GTSNPN, CDR2 SVGIG (reference sequence). V lost 1 base to trimming and J lost 4 bases, with 13 bases between them. The CDR3 is 14 amino acids. The chain's CDR3 is CAWSAGSGGTEAFF. For the CDR3, the DNA is TGTGCCTGGAGTGCTGGCTCCGGGGGCACTGAAGCTTTCTTT.

The chain joins TRBV7-8 to TRBJ2-5, with 8 positions matching TRBD2. Trimming cost V 5 bases and J 2 bases; bases outside gene matches: 4. The CDR3 is 14 residues long. Germline-derived CDR1 and CDR2 are SGHVS and FQNEAQ. CDR3 coding DNA: TGTGCCAGCAGCCTCACTAGCGGTCAAGAGACCCAGTACTTC. It translates to CASSLTSGQETQYF.

V and J are TRBV7-9 and TRBJ2-2; TRBD2 matches 8 bases. Per the germline V gene, CDR1 is SEHNR and CDR2 is FQNEAQ (reference sequence). J lost 1 base, V lost 7 bases, and 8 bases had no gene match. This CDR3 has 16 amino acids. In DNA, the CDR3 is TGTGCCAGCATCGACGGGGGGGTGATGAACACCGGGGAGCTGTTTTTT. It specifies CASIDGGVMNTGELFF.

This chain uses TRBV29-1 with TRBJ2-3; D might be TRBD2 (5 bases). Trimming stripped 5 bases from V and 2 bases from J, with 11 bases between. The germline gives CDR1 SQVTM, CDR2 ANQGSEA. This CDR3 is 13 amino acids long. The chain's CDR3 is CSVTVLDTDTQYF. The CDR3 DNA is TGCAGCGTTACGGTACTAGACACAGATACGCAGTATTTT.